This T cell receptor (beta chain) was identified during a study of T cell changes during pregnancy in multiple sclerosis. A single count supports this clone. The identical CDR3 is also encoded by other nucleotide sequences in the sample. CDR1 MNHEY and CDR2 SVGAGI come from the germline V gene. CDR3 length equals 16 residues. J gave up 7 bases and V 2 bases, and 8 bases lay outside the gene matches. Measured with immunoSEQ multiplex PCR; TCRdb has only the in-frame clones, and not every one. The table includes some 37,000 clones, 75% to 90% detected once. The TCR was taken from a female donor with multiple sclerosis, enrolled in a pregnancy study. The rearrangement links TRBV6-5 to TRBJ1-4; 9 nucleotides match TRBD1. Source: CD8+ T cells from peripheral blood mononuclear cells, taken in the third trimester of pregnancy. This CDR3 is CASSYTRGQGVEKLFF. The CDR3 DNA is TGTGCCAGCAGTTACACGCGGGGACAGGGAGTTGAAAAACTGTTTTTT.